This paragraph reports one T cell receptor beta chain. The germline V and J ends were trimmed by 7 bases and 2 bases, with 15 bases remaining between them. The CDR3 is 15 residues long. Germline-derived CDR1 and CDR2 are LNHDA and SQIVND (reference sequence). This sample was included in a study of T cell responses to AZD1222 COVID-19 vaccine. Profiling relied on immunoSEQ multiplex PCR, and the TCRdb table lists in-frame clones only, not all of them. The sample contains 95,000 or so clones, 91% of which appear only once. Specimen: peripheral blood, collected 28 days after the second AZD1222 dose. The source is an adult who received the AZD1222 COVID-19 vaccine. The V call is TRBV19, the J call TRBJ2-1, with D uncertain. CDR3 in DNA: TGTGCCAGTAAGGTTTCGGAATTAACCTACAATGAGCAGTTCTTC. It codes for CASKVSELTYNEQFF.